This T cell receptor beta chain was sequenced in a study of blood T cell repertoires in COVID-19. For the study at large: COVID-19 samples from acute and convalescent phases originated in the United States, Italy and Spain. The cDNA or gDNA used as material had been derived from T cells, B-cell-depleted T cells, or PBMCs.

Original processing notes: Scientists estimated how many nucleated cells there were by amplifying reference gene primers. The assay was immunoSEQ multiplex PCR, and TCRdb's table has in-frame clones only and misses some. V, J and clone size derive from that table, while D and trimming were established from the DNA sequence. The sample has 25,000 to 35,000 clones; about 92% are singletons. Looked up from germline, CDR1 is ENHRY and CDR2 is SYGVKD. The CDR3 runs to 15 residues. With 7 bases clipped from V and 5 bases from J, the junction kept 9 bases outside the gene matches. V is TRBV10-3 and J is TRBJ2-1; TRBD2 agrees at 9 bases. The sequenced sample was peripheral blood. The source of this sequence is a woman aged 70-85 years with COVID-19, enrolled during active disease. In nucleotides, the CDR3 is TGTGCCATCAAGCCTAGCGGGATCGAAGACAATGAGCAGTTCTTC. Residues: CAIKPSGIEDNEQFF.